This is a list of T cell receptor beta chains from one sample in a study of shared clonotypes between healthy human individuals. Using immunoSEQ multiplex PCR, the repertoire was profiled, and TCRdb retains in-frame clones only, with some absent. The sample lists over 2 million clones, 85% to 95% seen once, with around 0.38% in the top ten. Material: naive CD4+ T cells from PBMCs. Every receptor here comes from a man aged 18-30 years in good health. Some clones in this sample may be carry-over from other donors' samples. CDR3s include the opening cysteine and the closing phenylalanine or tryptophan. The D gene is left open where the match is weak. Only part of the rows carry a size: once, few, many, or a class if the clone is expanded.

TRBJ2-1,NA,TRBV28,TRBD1,TGTGCCAGCAGTTTGTTACCGGGACAGGGCTACAATGAGCAGTTCTTC,CASSLLPGQGYNEQFF
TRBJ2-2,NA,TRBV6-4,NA,TGTGCCAGCAGGCTCTTTGCAGGGACCGGGGAGCTGTTTTTT,CASRLFAGTGELFF
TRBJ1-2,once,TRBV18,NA,TGTGCCAGCTCACTTCAGACCCTCAACTATGGCTACACCTTC,CASSLQTLNYGYTF
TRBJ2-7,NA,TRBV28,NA,TGTGCCAGCAGTTTTTTCTACGAGCAGTACTTC,CASSFFYEQYF
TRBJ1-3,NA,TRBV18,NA,TGTGCCAGCTCGAGAGGGGTGTCAGGAAACACCATATATTTT,CASSRGVSGNTIYF
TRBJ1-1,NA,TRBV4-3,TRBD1,TGCGCCAGCAGCCAAAAGGGGACAGGGAGTACTGAAGCTTTCTTT,CASSQKGTGSTEAFF
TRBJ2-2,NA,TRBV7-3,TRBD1,TGTGCCAGCAGCTTAAAGGGGGCCACCGGGGAGCTGTTTTTT,CASSLKGATGELFF
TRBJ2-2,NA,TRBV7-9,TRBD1,TGTGCCAGCAGCTTAACCCGGGACAGGGTGGCCGGGGAGCTGTTTTTT,CASSLTRDRVAGELFF
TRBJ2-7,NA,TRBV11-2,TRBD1,TGTGCCAGCAGCCCTCGGACAGGGTGGTCCTACGAGCAGTACTTC,CASSPRTGWSYEQYF
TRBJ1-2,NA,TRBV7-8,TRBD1,TGTGCCAGCAGCCCCCGGACAGGCGAACACTATGGCTACACCTTC,CASSPRTGEHYGYTF
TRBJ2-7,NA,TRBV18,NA,TGTGCCAGCTCACCCCTAAACCGACAGGCCCGAAACTACGAGCAGTACTTC,CASSPLNRQARNYEQYF
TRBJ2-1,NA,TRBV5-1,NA,TGCGCCAGCAGCTTGCTAGGGGGAAATGAGCAGTTCTTC,CASSLLGGNEQFF
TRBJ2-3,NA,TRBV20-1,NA,TGCAGTGCCGCCTTGGCAGATACGCAGTATTTT,CSAALADTQYF
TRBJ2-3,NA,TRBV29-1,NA,TGCAGCGTCCGACAGGTAATCACAGATACGCAGTATTTT,CSVRQVITDTQYF
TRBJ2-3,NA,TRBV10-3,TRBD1,TGTGCCACCGGCAAGGTGGACAGGGTCGGAAAAGTCGGCACAGATACGCAGTATTTT,CATGKVDRVGKVGTDTQYF
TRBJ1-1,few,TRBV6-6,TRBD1,TGTGCCAGCAGGGCCGGGACAGTCAACACTGAAGCTTTCTTT,CASRAGTVNTEAFF
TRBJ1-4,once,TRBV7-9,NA,TGTGCCAGCAGCCGGGGCTCTAATGAAAAACTGTTTTTT,CASSRGSNEKLFF
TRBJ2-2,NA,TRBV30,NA,TGTGCCTGGAGTCTCAAGGGCACCGGGGAGCTGTTTTTT,CAWSLKGTGELFF
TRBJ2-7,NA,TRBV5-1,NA,TGCGCCAGCAGCTTGGCCAGTAGAGGTTACTACGAGCAGTACTTC,CASSLASRGYYEQYF
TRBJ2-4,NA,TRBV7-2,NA,TGTGCCAGCAGCTTAGGAGGTCGGTGGCGGGGATCCAAAAACATTCAGTACTTC,CASSLGGRWRGSKNIQYF
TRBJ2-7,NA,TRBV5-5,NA,TGTGCCAGCAGCACTCAACGGAGACAGTCACCATACGAGCAGTACTTC,CASSTQRRQSPYEQYF
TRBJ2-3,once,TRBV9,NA,TGTGCCAGCAGCGTAGGACTAGTGGGCACAGATACGCAGTATTTT,CASSVGLVGTDTQYF
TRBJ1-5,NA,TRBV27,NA,TGTGCCAGACTAAGGGGACAGCCCCAGCATTTT,CARLRGQPQHF
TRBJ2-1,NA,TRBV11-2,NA,TGTGCCACCCGACTAGCAGGGGTGACAAATGAGCAGTTCTTC,CATRLAGVTNEQFF
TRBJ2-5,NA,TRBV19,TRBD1,TGTGCCAGTATCGATTCTAGAAGCGGAACAGGGGGTCGGGAGACCCAGTACTTC,CASIDSRSGTGGRETQYF
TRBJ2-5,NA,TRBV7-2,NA,TGTGCCAGCAGCACACTAAAAGAGACCCAGTACTTC,CASSTLKETQYF
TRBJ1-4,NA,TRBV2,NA,TGTGCCAGCACCCGGACCACGAAGGGGGAAAAACTGTTTTTT,CASTRTTKGEKLFF
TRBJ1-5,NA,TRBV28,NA,TGTGCCAGCACCTTAAACCCCAGGGGATTTGGCCTCCCCCAGCATTTT,CASTLNPRGFGLPQHF